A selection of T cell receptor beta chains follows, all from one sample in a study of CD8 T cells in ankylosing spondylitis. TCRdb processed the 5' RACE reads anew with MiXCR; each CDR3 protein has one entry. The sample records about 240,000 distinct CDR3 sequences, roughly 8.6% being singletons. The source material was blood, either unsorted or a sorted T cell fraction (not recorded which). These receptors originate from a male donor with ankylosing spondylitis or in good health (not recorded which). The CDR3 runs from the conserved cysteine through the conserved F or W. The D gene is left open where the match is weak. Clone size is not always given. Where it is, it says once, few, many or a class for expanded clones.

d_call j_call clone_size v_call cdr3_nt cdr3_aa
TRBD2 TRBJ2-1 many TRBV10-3 TGTGCCATCAGTGAACTAGCGGGAGTCGGTGAGCAGTTCTTC CAISELAGVGEQFF
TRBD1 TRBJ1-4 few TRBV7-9 TGTGCCAGCAGCAGACAGGGGGCGCACGGTGAAAAACTGTTTTTT CASSRQGAHGEKLFF
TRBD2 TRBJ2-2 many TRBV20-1 TGCAGTGCTAGAGACGTTAGCGGGCACACCGGGGAGCTGTTTTTT CSARDVSGHTGELFF
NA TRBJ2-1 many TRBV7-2 TGCGCCAGCAGCTTGGGTTTCAATGAGCAGTTCTTC CASSLGFNEQFF
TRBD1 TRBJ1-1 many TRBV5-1 TGCGCCAGCAGCAGGCGACAGGGCGTTGTGAACACTGAAGCTTTCTTT CASSRRQGVVNTEAFF
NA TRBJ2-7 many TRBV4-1 TGCGCCAGCAGCCAAACCTCCGCAGGGAGTAGGTCCTACGAGCAGTACTTC CASSQTSAGSRSYEQYF
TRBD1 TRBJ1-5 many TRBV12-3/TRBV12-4 TGTGCCAGCAGTCGCGGACAGGTATCGTCATATCAGCCCCAGCATTTT CASSRGQVSSYQPQHF
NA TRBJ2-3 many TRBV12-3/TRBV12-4 TGTGCCAGCAGCAGCCCTGGGTCAGATACGCAGTATTTT CASSSPGSDTQYF
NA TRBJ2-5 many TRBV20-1 TGCAGTGCTAGAGTCCCGGGAGAGGTTGAGACCCAGTACTTC CSARVPGEVETQYF
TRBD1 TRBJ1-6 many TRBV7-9 TGTGCCAGCAGCTCCAATACAGGGGGACAATCACCCCTCCACTTT CASSSNTGGQSPLHF
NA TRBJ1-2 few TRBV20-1 TGCAGTGCGACTCCTCCGACGGCTTCTAACTATGGCTACACCTTC CSATPPTASNYGYTF
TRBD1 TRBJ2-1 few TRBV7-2 TGTGCCAGCAGCTACCGACAGGGGCGAGGGGAGCAGTTCTTC CASSYRQGRGEQFF
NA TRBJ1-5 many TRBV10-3 TGTGCCATCAGCAGACAGAACAATCAGCCCCAGCATTTT CAISRQNNQPQHF
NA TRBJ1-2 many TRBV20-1 TGCAGTGCCCGGGGACGGCTTGTGGGCTACACCTTC CSARGRLVGYTF
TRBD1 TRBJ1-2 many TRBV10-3 TGTGCCATCACCCCGGACAGGGGAAAAGGCTACACCTTC CAITPDRGKGYTF
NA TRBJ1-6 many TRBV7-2 TGTGCCAGCAGCTTAGCGCCAAGGGTCTATAATTCACCCCTCCACTTT CASSLAPRVYNSPLHF
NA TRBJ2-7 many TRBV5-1 TGCGCCAGCAGCAGTAGCGGAGAACCGTACGAGCAGTACTTC CASSSSGEPYEQYF
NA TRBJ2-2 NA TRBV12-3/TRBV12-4 TGTGCCAGCAGTTTACTCCAGCGGCCGAACACCGGGGAGCTGTTTTTT CASSLLQRPNTGELFF
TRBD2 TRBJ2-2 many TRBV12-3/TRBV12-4 TGTGCCAGCATACCAGCGGGAGGGCCCAACCCGTCCGGGGAGCTGTTTTTT CASIPAGGPNPSGELFF
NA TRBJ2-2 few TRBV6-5 TGTGCCAGCAGTTACTCGAGGCTGAACACCGGGGAGCTGTTTTTT CASSYSRLNTGELFF
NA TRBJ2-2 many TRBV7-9 TGTGCCAGCAGACCTCTGGGCCTAAGAACGGGCGGGGAGCTGTTTTTT CASRPLGLRTGGELFF
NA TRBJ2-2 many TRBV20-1 TGCAGTGCTAGAGGGACACCCGTGGCCGGGGAGCTGTTTTTT CSARGTPVAGELFF
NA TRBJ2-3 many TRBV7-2 TGTGCCAGCAGCTTAGCGGCTAGCGGCACAGATACGCAGTATTTT CASSLAASGTDTQYF
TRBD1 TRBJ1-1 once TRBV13 TGTGCCAGCAGCCGCCCAGGGGGCGCGGCTTTCTTT CASSRPGGAAFF
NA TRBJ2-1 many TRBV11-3 TGTGCCAGCAGCTTAGATGAGGCGGCAGAGCAGTTCTTC CASSLDEAAEQFF
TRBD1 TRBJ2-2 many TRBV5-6 TGTGCCAGCAGCTTGATCAGGGGGCTGAACACCGGGGAGCTGTTTTTT CASSLIRGLNTGELFF
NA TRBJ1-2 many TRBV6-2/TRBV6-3 TGTGCCAGCAGTTACTCGAGTTTGACAGGCAACTATGGCTACACCTTC CASSYSSLTGNYGYTF
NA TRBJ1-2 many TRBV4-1 TGCGCCAGCAGCCAAGATGGGGCCTCCATCACCTTC CASSQDGASITF